Following are 25 T cell receptor beta chains from one sample sequenced in a study of beta chain features in type 1 diabetes. The study's findings and limits: Across all four CD4+ subsets, people with type 1 diabetes showed modestly shorter TCRB CDR3s.

Sequencing targeted expressed TCRB transcripts, as all isolated RNA had been reverse transcribed. The repertoire was sequenced with immunoSEQ multiplex PCR; TCRdb's copy has only in-frame clones and lacks some. Of hundreds of thousands of clones listed, 10% to 15% are singletons. The antigens for these receptors are not known. The material sequenced was naive CD4+ T cells from blood. The receptors were sampled from a woman between 18 and 29 years old with type 1 diabetes.

This clone was observed a few times. The V gene is TRBV9, the J gene TRBJ2-3; 12 bases are a match to TRBD2. CDR1 and CDR2 from the germline V gene are SGDLS and YYNGEE. The V and J ends lost 0 bases and 4 bases, in that order; junction bases with no gene match: 3. The CDR3 covers 16 residues. The CDR3, as DNA: TGTGCCAGCAGCGTAGCTAGCGGGGGGGCCGCAGATACGCAGTATTTT. It specifies CASSVASGGAADTQYF.

This clone was counted between two and nine times. This chain uses TRBV28 with TRBJ1-5, with D unclear. Germline V CDR1 and CDR2: MDHEN, SYDVKM. V dropped 3 bases and J dropped 5 bases, with 14 bases sitting between them. CDR3 length: 15 amino acids. The CDR3 sequence: CASSFPRKSHQPQHF. The CDR3 DNA is TGTGCCAGCAGTTTCCCCAGGAAATCCCATCAGCCCCAGCATTTT.

In this sample, this clone turned up a few times. The rearrangement links TRBV4-2 to TRBJ2-1, with a weak D call TRBD2 (5 bases). This CDR3 spans 16 amino acids. Germline V gene sequence: CDR1 LGHNA, CDR2 YNFKEQ. Trimming took off 1 base at V and 0 bases at J, with 10 bases between the two ends. The CDR3, as DNA: TGTGCCAGCAGCCAAGTTACTAGGAGCTCCTACAATGAGCAGTTCTTC. Translation: CASSQVTRSSYNEQFF.

V and J are TRBV4-3 and TRBJ2-1; D is ambiguous. This CDR3 contains 15 residues. Germline V gene sequence: CDR1 LGHNA, CDR2 YSLEER. Trimming pared 1 base from V and 1 base from J, leaving 8 bases between. The DNA for the CDR3 is TGCGCCAGCAGCCAAGCAACGGGTTCCTACAATGAGCAGTTCTTC. Its protein is CASSQATGSYNEQFF.

This clone was detected only a few times. The rearrangement uses TRBV4-3 and TRBJ2-1, with 8 bases that match TRBD2. The CDR3 is 16 residues long. J gave up 9 bases and V 4 bases, and 14 bases lay outside the gene matches. Per the germline V gene, CDR1 is LGHNA and CDR2 is YSLEER. The CDR3 sequence: CASSPTLGTRVVEQFF. The CDR3 coding sequence is TGCGCCAGCAGCCCAACACTCGGGACTAGAGTGGTTGAGCAGTTCTTC.

This rearrangement joins TRBV6-5 to TRBJ2-5; 8 bases map to TRBD1. Germline values: CDR1 MNHEY, CDR2 SVGAGI. The ends lost 10 bases at V and 4 bases at J; junction bases unmatched: 5. The CDR3 runs to 12 residues. This CDR3 reads CATGRGRETQYF. The DNA of the CDR3 is TGTGCCACAGGCAGGGGGCGAGAGACCCAGTACTTC.

This clone was picked up a small number of times. The same CDR3 also results from other DNA sequences found in this sample. This chain joins TRBV18 and TRBJ2-7, with TRBD1 matching 10 bases. The germline V gene has CDR1 KGHSH and CDR2 LQKENI. The junction had 3 bases not matched to a gene; V was cut back by 3 bases and J by 4 bases. CDR3 size: 14 residues. The CDR3 DNA follows: TGTGCCAGCTCACCGGGGACAGGGGTTTACGAGCAGTACTTC. It specifies CASSPGTGVYEQYF. Complete variable domain (other parts from reference TRBV18 and TRBJ2-7): NAGVMQNPRHLVRRRGQEARLRCSPMKGHSHVYWYRQLPEEGLKFMVYLQKENIIDESGMPKERFSAEFPKEGPSILRIQQVVRGDSAAYFCASSPGTGVYEQYFGPGTRLTVT.

The V and J genes are TRBV7-2 and TRBJ2-5, with a possible D match to TRBD1 (5 bases). The DNA matches TRBJ2-7 better at its end, which makes the J call doubtful. CDR3 length equals 14 residues. Germline V CDR1 and CDR2: SGHTA, FQGNSA. CDR3 nucleotides: TGTGCCAGCAGCTCAGAGGTCAGGGCTTACGAGCAGTACTTC. Its protein product is CASSSEVRAYEQYF.

In its sample, this clone was seen a few times. The chain recombines TRBV11-2 with TRBJ2-5; 11 bases line up with TRBD2. With V trimmed by 5 bases and J by 2 bases, 7 bases remained unmatched. Germline loops: CDR1 SGHAT, CDR2 FQNNGV. This CDR3 has 16 amino acids. The CDR3 loop reads CASSKRLAGKQETQYF. Here the CDR3 DNA reads TGTGCCAGCAGCAAAAGACTAGCGGGGAAACAAGAGACCCAGTACTTC.

This clone turned up a few times. This CDR3 reads CASSPASSGNTIYF. The CDR3 DNA follows: TGCGCCAGCAGCCCCGCGTCCTCTGGAAACACCATATATTTT. V and J are TRBV5-1 and TRBJ1-3; D unresolved. V gave up 4 bases and J gave up 0 bases, with 8 bases separating them. CDR3 length: 14 residues. The germline V gene encodes CDR1 SGHRS and CDR2 YFSETQ.

This chain joins TRBV29-1 and TRBJ2-7; tentatively, D is TRBD2 (5 bases). V lost 0 bases and J 6 bases, leaving 18 bases between the germline ends. The CDR3 loop spans 15 amino acids. CDR1 is SQVTM, CDR2 ANQGSEA, per germline. The CDR3 sequence is CSVEDTGGGLGEQYF. The CDR3 DNA is TGCAGCGTTGAAGATACCGGAGGCGGGCTAGGCGAGCAGTACTTC.

The genes are TRBV14 and TRBJ2-3, with D unresolved. Trimming pared 1 base from V and 2 bases from J, leaving 4 bases between. Germline V lookup: CDR1 SGHDN, CDR2 FVKESK. The CDR3 spans 13 residues. CDR3 bases: TGTGCCAGCAGCCAAGGACACACAGATACGCAGTATTTT. Translated: CASSQGHTDTQYF.

This clone was observed a handful of times. The chain combines TRBV7-8 with TRBJ2-4; maybe TRBD1 (6 bases). In germline, CDR1 is SGHVS, CDR2 FQNEAQ. Trimming cost V 7 bases and J 0 bases, with 19 bases left between them. The CDR3 totals 17 residues. Here the CDR3 DNA reads TGTGCCAGCACCTTTCTGGGGGCACCACTAGCCAAAAACATTCAGTACTTC. Its translation: CASTFLGAPLAKNIQYF.

This clone was found a few times. V and J are TRBV13 and TRBJ2-7, with unresolved D. With 6 bases removed from V and 6 bases from J, the gap between germline ends came to 9 bases. Germline V gene lookup returns CDR1 PRHDT and CDR2 FYEKMQ (reference sequence). The CDR3 is 11 residues long. CDR3 sequence reads: CASSKESEQYF. CDR3 coding DNA: TGTGCCAGCAGTAAGGAGAGCGAGCAGTACTTC.

The genes are TRBV28 and TRBJ2-7, with 9 bases that match TRBD1. Germline V gene data show CDR1 as MDHEN and CDR2 as SYDVKM. The length of the CDR3 is 15 residues. V shed 6 bases, J shed 6 bases, and the junction held 12 bases outside the gene matches. The CDR3 DNA follows: TGTGCCAGCAGGCCCACCGGGACAGGGCACCTCGAGCAGTACTTC. Amino acids: CASRPTGTGHLEQYF.

This clone was recorded a few times. The V gene is TRBV7-2, the J gene TRBJ1-2; 7 positions match TRBD1. The V gene end was trimmed by 2 bases and the J gene end by 2 bases; junction bases not matched to a gene: 5. CDR3 length: 15 amino acids. Germline V gives CDR1 SGHTA, CDR2 FQGNSA. This CDR3 reads CASSLSGTENYGYTF. The CDR3 DNA sequence: TGTGCCAGCAGCTTAAGTGGGACAGAGAACTATGGCTACACCTTC.

The rearrangement uses TRBV2 and TRBJ1-1, with TRBD1 as a possible D gene (6 bases). The V gene's germline CDR1 is SNHLY and CDR2 FYNNEI. Trimming cost V 7 bases and J 1 base, with 19 bases left between them. This CDR3 region has 16 residues. CDR3 bases: TGTGCCAGCACTACAGGGCGCGGACCCGGGAACACTGAAGCTTTCTTT. Translation: CASTTGRGPGNTEAFF.

The gene calls are TRBV6-5 and TRBJ2-7; 7 bases agree with TRBD1. The CDR3 is 13 residues long. V trimming: 5 bases; J trimming: 2 bases; junction bases outside the gene matches: 3. The germline gives CDR1 MNHEY, CDR2 SVGAGI. The CDR3 spells CASSPGTAYEQYF. For the CDR3, the DNA is TGTGCCAGCAGTCCCGGGACAGCCTACGAGCAGTACTTC.

The rearrangement links TRBV5-4 to TRBJ2-7; 7 bases align to TRBD1. The length of the CDR3 is 14 residues. With V trimmed by 4 bases and J by 2 bases, 6 bases remained unmatched. CDR1 and CDR2 from the germline V gene are SGHNT and YYREEE (reference sequence). CDR3 DNA sequence: TGTGCCAGCAGCGGGATACAGGGGACCTACGAGCAGTACTTC. Protein sequence: CASSGIQGTYEQYF.

This clone was seen a few times. The CDR3 loop reads CASTRLAGGNEQFF. As DNA, the CDR3 is TGTGCCAGCACTAGACTAGCGGGGGGGAATGAGCAGTTCTTC. The V and J genes are TRBV6-5 and TRBJ2-1; 14 nucleotides line up with TRBD2. V shed 7 bases and J 7 bases; nucleotides not matched to a gene: 3. The CDR3 is 14 amino acids. CDR1 and CDR2 from the germline V gene are MNHEY and SVGAGI.

The sample holds a few counts of this clone. This rearrangement joins TRBV18 to TRBJ2-6; D is unclear. Germline values: CDR1 KGHSH, CDR2 LQKENI. This CDR3 spans 14 amino acids. V lost 3 bases to trimming and J lost 8 bases, with 11 bases between them. DNA for the CDR3: TGTGCCAGCTCACCGCAGGAATACACCAACGTCCTGACTTTC. As protein: CASSPQEYTNVLTF.

The V and J genes are TRBV7-3 and TRBJ2-1; 10 bases agree with TRBD2. V shed 4 bases and J 8 bases; nucleotides not matched to a gene: 8. The CDR3 totals 15 residues. Germline assignment: CDR1 SGHTA and CDR2 FQGTGA. This CDR3 reads CASSSTSGSIYEQFF. The DNA of the CDR3 is TGTGCCAGCAGCTCGACTAGCGGGTCAATCTATGAGCAGTTCTTC.

The chain carries TRBV5-1 and TRBJ2-6; no clear D. Germline V gene sequence: CDR1 SGHRS, CDR2 YFSETQ. The V end was cut by 0 bases, the J end by 4 bases, with 8 bases between. CDR3 length equals 15 residues. CDR3: CASSLEPTGANVLTF. CDR3 bases: TGCGCCAGCAGCTTGGAGCCAACGGGGGCCAACGTCCTGACTTTC.

The chain carries TRBV4-1 and TRBJ1-5; D might be TRBD1 (5 bases). Trimming pared 1 base from V and 9 bases from J, leaving 16 bases between. The CDR3 runs 15 residues. CDR1 is MGHRA, CDR2 YSYEKL, per germline. CDR3 DNA sequence: TGCGCCAGCAGCCAAGTAGGGCAGGGAGGACGGCCCCAGCATTTT. Its protein is CASSQVGQGGRPQHF.

This clone was recorded a few times. The V call is TRBV7-3, the J call TRBJ2-1; perhaps TRBD2 as D (6 bases). Trimming took off 9 bases at V and 2 bases at J, with 11 bases between the two ends. Germline lookup yields CDR1 SGHTA and CDR2 FQGTGA. The CDR3 is made up of 13 amino acids. CDR3 region: CARGGVPYNEQFF. The CDR3 DNA follows: TGTGCCAGAGGAGGGGTCCCCTACAATGAGCAGTTCTTC.